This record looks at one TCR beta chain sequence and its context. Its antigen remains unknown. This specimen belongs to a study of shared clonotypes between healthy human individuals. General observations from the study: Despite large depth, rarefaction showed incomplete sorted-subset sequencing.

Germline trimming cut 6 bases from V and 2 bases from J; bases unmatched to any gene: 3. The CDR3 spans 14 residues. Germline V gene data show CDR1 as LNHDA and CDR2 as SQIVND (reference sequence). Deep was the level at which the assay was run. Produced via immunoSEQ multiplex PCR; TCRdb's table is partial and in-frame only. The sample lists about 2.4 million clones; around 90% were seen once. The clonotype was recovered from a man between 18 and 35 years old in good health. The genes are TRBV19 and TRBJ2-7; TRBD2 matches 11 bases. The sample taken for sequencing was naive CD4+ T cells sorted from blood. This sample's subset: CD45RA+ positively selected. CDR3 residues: CASRELAGAYEQYF. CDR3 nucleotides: TGTGCCAGTAGGGAACTAGCGGGAGCCTACGAGCAGTACTTC.